This T cell receptor beta chain was captured in a study of shared clonotypes between healthy human individuals. Study conclusions and caveats: Generation probabilities were higher for clonotypes shared across all four sorted-subset donors than for unshared ones.

CD45RO-negative cells were positively selected for CCR7, leaving out terminally differentiated effector memory CD45RA+ cells. As concerns this clone: Its specificity is not known.

The repertoire was sequenced with immunoSEQ multiplex PCR; TCRdb's copy has only in-frame clones and lacks some. The sample comprises approximately 1.9 million clones, 90% to 95% of which are singletons, and under 2% rests with the top ten. V shed 5 bases, J shed 1 base, and the junction held 5 bases outside the gene matches. Germline V gives CDR1 SGHVS, CDR2 FNYEAQ. There are 17 residues in the CDR3. The clonotype was recovered from a man between 18 and 29 years old in good health. Some clones in this sample may be carry-over from other donors' samples. What was sequenced was naive CD8+ T cells from PBMCs. The chain uses TRBV7-6 and TRBJ2-6; 10 bases match TRBD1. This chain's CDR3 is CASSETGGGSGANVLTF. CDR3 sequence (DNA): TGTGCCAGCAGCGAGACAGGGGGCGGGTCTGGGGCCAACGTCCTGACTTTC. Combining the CDR3 with reference TRBV7-6 and TRBJ2-6 gives the whole variable domain GAGVSQSPRYKVTKRGQDVALRCDPISGHVSLYWYRQALGQGPEFLTYFNYEAQQDKSGLPNDRFSAERPEGSISTLTIQRTEQRDSAMYRCASSETGGGSGANVLTFGAGSRLTVL.